The 27 T cell receptor beta chains presented below share a single source sample, sequenced in a study of blood T cells in healthy people across ages. With a J-beta primer mix and a sample-barcoded 5' primer, a second PCR ran about 7 to 11 cycles. TCRdb called the 5' RACE reads again in MiXCR, with one record for every CDR3 protein. The table has about 1,400,000 distinct CDR3 sequences, roughly 59% seen once; the top ten hold 5% to 7%. The sequencing input was blood. These receptors were collected from a man between 18 and 29 years old in good health.

The chain couples TRBV29-1 to TRBJ2-5; weak D call: TRBD1 (5 bases). V lost 7 bases and J lost 2, with 17 bases in between. Germline assignment: CDR1 SQVTM and CDR2 ANQGSEA. This CDR3 has 14 amino acids. The DNA for the CDR3 is TGCAGCGACGGGCAGGGCGCGAGGCAAGAGACCCAGTACTTC. The encoded protein is CSDGQGARQETQYF.

A few counts support this clonotype. The chain has TRBV28 and TRBJ2-4, with 7 bases fitting TRBD1. The last part of the DNA fits TRBJ2-7 better; the J call may be wrong. The CDR3 has 14 amino acids. Germline V lookup: CDR1 MDHEN, CDR2 SYDVKM. The CDR3 DNA follows: TGTGCCAGCACCGATCGGACAGGCAGTTACGAGCAGTACTTC. As protein: CASTDRTGSYEQYF.

This clonotype has ten or more counts. The V and J genes are TRBV5-1 and TRBJ1-2; D not certain. The CDR3 is made up of 12 amino acids. V was pared by 4 bases and J by 4 bases, with 8 bases between. From germline, CDR1 is SGHRS and CDR2 YFSETQ. The CDR3 protein is CASSGNSYGYTF. The CDR3 nucleotides are TGCGCCAGCAGCGGAAACAGCTATGGCTACACCTTC.

This chain uses TRBV29-1 with TRBJ2-7; D perhaps matches TRBD1 (5 bases). Per the germline V gene, CDR1 is SQVTM and CDR2 is ANQGSEA. The CDR3 contains 12 residues. V dropped 4 bases and J dropped 3 bases, with 10 bases sitting between them. The CDR3 bases are TGCAGCGTTGTTTGGCAGGGCTACGAGCAGTACTTC. This gives the protein CSVVWQGYEQYF.

This clonotype has more than one count but fewer than ten. The chain carries TRBV27 and TRBJ1-5, with D unclear. With 3 bases removed from V and 0 bases from J, the gap between germline ends came to 24 bases. The CDR3 extends over 20 amino acids. Germline V gene lookup returns CDR1 MNHEY and CDR2 SMNVEV (reference sequence). In nucleotides, the CDR3 is TGTGCCAGCAGTTTTAGAGCCTTACCCCCCGGGTCATATAGCAATCAGCCCCAGCATTTT. This gives the protein CASSFRALPPGSYSNQPQHF.

The chain has TRBV20-1 and TRBJ2-4; TRBD1 might be the D (5 bases). The DNA end is a closer match to TRBJ2-7, so the J assignment may be wrong. Germline V lookup: CDR1 DFQATT, CDR2 SNEGSKA (reference sequence). This CDR3 comprises 13 residues. The DNA for the CDR3 is TGCAGTGCTAGTGTCAGGGAATCCTACGAGCAGTACTTC. Amino acids: CSASVRESYEQYF.

The chain combines TRBV20-1 with TRBJ2-5; 7 bases map to TRBD2. The CDR3 length is 13 residues. With 3 bases clipped from V and 2 bases from J, the junction kept 3 bases outside the gene matches. CDR1 DFQATT and CDR2 SNEGSKA come from the germline V gene (reference sequence). CDR3 amino acids: CSARSSGQETQYF. CDR3 sequence (DNA): TGCAGTGCTAGGTCTAGCGGACAAGAGACCCAGTACTTC.

This chain joins TRBV5-1 and TRBJ2-5; 7 nucleotides agree with TRBD1. TRBJ2-7 matches the DNA end more closely, so the J call is doubtful. Germline V lookup: CDR1 SGHRS, CDR2 YFSETQ. The CDR3 runs 16 residues. The CDR3 nucleotides read TGCGCCAGCAGCCCCCCACGAGCCGGGACAGTCCGCGAGCAGTACTTC. This encodes CASSPPRAGTVREQYF.

This chain joins TRBV5-1 and TRBJ2-5; possibly TRBD2 for D (6 bases). The germline V gene encodes CDR1 SGHRS and CDR2 YFSETQ. The CDR3 loop spans 15 amino acids. V was trimmed by 4 bases and J by 1 base, leaving 14 bases between them. CDR3 amino acids: CASSEGRGCQETQYF. The DNA for the CDR3 is TGCGCCAGCAGCGAGGGACGGGGGTGCCAAGAGACCCAGTACTTC.

To note about this clonotype: One end of the junction varies from germline; a read error may be responsible. J is TRBJ2-1 and V is TRBV27, with 9 bases identical to TRBD2. Germline CDR1 and CDR2: MNHEY and SMNVEV (reference sequence). The CDR3 contains 15 residues. DNA of the CDR3: TGTGCCAGCAGTTTTGGGCTAGCGGGGTCGAATGGGCAGTTCTTC. It is translated as CASSFGLAGSNGQFF.

Of note for this clonotype: This may be a read error, as it is one base from a much larger clone. The rearrangement uses TRBV7-2 and TRBJ2-4; TRBD1 aligns across 7 bases. The DNA matches TRBJ2-7 better at its end, which makes the J call doubtful. The CDR3 covers 14 residues. CDR1 and CDR2 (germline): SGHTA, FQGNSA. The CDR3, as DNA: TGTGCCAGCAGCCCCGAGACAGGGAACTACGAGCAGTACTTC. The encoded protein is CASSPETGNYEQYF.

This clonotype was counted between two and nine times. The chain has TRBV13 and TRBJ2-7; TRBD2 might be the D (6 bases). The CDR3 spans 14 residues. Germline V lookup: CDR1 PRHDT, CDR2 FYEKMQ (reference sequence). Trimming shortened V by 5 bases and J by 4 bases, and 15 bases separated the two germline ends. The CDR3 DNA follows: TGTGCCAGCAGCCAGGGACTTAGCGCGTACGAGCAGTACTTC. Protein sequence: CASSQGLSAYEQYF.

In this sample, this clonotype turned up a few times. The genes are TRBV3-1 and TRBJ2-3; D ambiguous. The CDR3 covers 15 residues. V was shortened by 0 bases and J by 4 bases, with 11 bases between the two germline ends. The germline V gene encodes CDR1 LGHDT and CDR2 YNNKEL (reference sequence). The CDR3 spells CASSQDGFPPDTQYF. The CDR3 nucleotides are TGTGCCAGCAGCCAAGATGGGTTCCCACCAGATACGCAGTATTTT.

CDR3 coding DNA: TGTGCCAGCAGCCCAACGACTGAGAAGACCCAGTACTTC. It translates to CASSPTTEKTQYF. The chain has TRBV7-9 and TRBJ2-5, with D hard to call. The V end was cut by 5 bases, the J end by 6 bases, with 13 bases between. There are 13 residues in the CDR3. Germline V CDR1 and CDR2: SEHNR, FQNEAQ (reference sequence).

The chain has TRBV29-1 and TRBJ2-7; the D call may be TRBD1 or TRBD2 (6 bases each). Trimming pared 4 bases from V and 7 bases from J, leaving 14 bases between. CDR1 and CDR2 from the germline V gene are SQVTM and ANQGSEA. The CDR3 contains 12 residues. DNA for the CDR3: TGCAGCGTTGTTTGGGGGGCGAATGAGCAGTACTTC. This sequence encodes CSVVWGANEQYF.

Turning to this clonotype: One end of the junction fails to match germline, which may point to a read error. The chain couples TRBV6-5 to TRBJ2-3, with D possibly matching TRBD1 (5 bases). The CDR3 runs to 13 residues. CDR1 and CDR2 from the germline V gene are MNHEY and SVGAGI. CDR3 DNA sequence: TGTGCCAGCAGTCCCGACAACAGGAATACGCAGTTTTTT. This translates into CASSPDNRNTQFF.

This clonotype showed up just a few times. This sequence joins TRBV10-3 and TRBJ1-3; TRBD1 might be the D (5 bases). Trimming removed 4 bases from V and 4 bases from J, with 14 bases in between. Germline V gene data show CDR1 as ENHRY and CDR2 as SYGVKD. The CDR3 sequence is 15 residues long. The CDR3, as DNA: TGTGCCATCAGTGCCGACAGAGAATTGGGAAACACCATATATTTT. Protein: CAISADRELGNTIYF.

This clonotype was observed a few times. The chain is built from TRBV6-2 or TRBV6-3 and TRBJ1-1; D gene ambiguous. Germline CDR1 reads MNHEY; CDR2 reads SVGEGT. The CDR3 has 14 amino acids. Between the trimmed V and J ends, which lost 6 bases and 4 bases, there was a span of 15 bases. In DNA, the CDR3 is TGTGCCAGCAGAAGGGTGCAAACGGGCACTGAAGCTTTCTTT. The encoded protein is CASRRVQTGTEAFF.

The chain has TRBV7-2 and TRBJ2-1; D is uncertain. Trimming left V 5 bases short and J 5 bases short, with 16 bases between. Germline loops: CDR1 SGHTA, CDR2 FQGNSA. CDR3 length: 15 amino acids. The CDR3 nucleotides read TGTGCCAGCAGCACCGACGGCCTGGGTGACAATGAGCAGTTCTTC. Its protein is CASSTDGLGDNEQFF.

The chain uses TRBV5-1 and TRBJ1-1, with D uncertain. V was cut by 0 bases and J by 1 base, with 10 bases left in between. CDR1 SGHRS and CDR2 YFSETQ come from the germline V gene. The CDR3 is 15 amino acids. The DNA of the CDR3 is TGCGCCAGCAGCTTGGGGCAGGTCAGGAACACTGAAGCTTTCTTT. Protein: CASSLGQVRNTEAFF.

This sequence joins TRBV3-1 and TRBJ2-7; D is undetermined. This CDR3 spans 15 amino acids. Between the trimmed V and J ends, which lost 0 bases and 0 bases, there was a span of 9 bases. Germline CDR1 reads LGHDT; CDR2 reads YNNKEL (reference sequence). As DNA, the CDR3 is TGTGCCAGCAGCCAAGATTTGGCTTTCTCCTACGAGCAGTACTTC. The encoded protein is CASSQDLAFSYEQYF.

The chain couples TRBV20-1 to TRBJ1-4; 7 bases fit TRBD1. J was trimmed by 4 bases and V by 0 bases; bases with no gene match: 5. Germline CDR1 DFQATT, CDR2 SNEGSKA (reference sequence). This CDR3 contains 15 residues. As DNA, the CDR3 is TGCAGTGCTAGAGAGGAGGGGGCGCTTAATGAAAAACTGTTTTTT. This sequence encodes CSAREEGALNEKLFF.

This chain links TRBV6-5 with TRBJ1-2; D may be TRBD1 (6 bases). Per the germline V gene, CDR1 is MNHEY and CDR2 is SVGAGI. CDR3 length: 14 amino acids. V lost 5 bases to trimming and J lost 8 bases, with 18 bases between them. This chain's CDR3 is CASSHGTGTLGYTF. The CDR3 nucleotides are TGTGCCAGCAGTCACGGCACAGGGACGTTGGGCTACACCTTC.

This clonotype was observed a handful of times. The rearrangement joins TRBV5-1 to TRBJ2-3; a weak D match, TRBD2 (6 bases). Germline V gene sequence: CDR1 SGHRS, CDR2 YFSETQ. The CDR3 runs to 14 residues. The V and J ends lost 4 bases and 6 bases respectively, with 15 bases between them. The CDR3 DNA sequence: TGCGCCAGCAGCCCTTTAGCGGACCATGATACGCAGTATTTT. This sequence encodes CASSPLADHDTQYF.

The gene calls are TRBV4-2 and TRBJ2-3, with D unresolved. The germline CDR1 and CDR2 sequences are LGHNA and YNFKEQ. Trimming removed 4 bases at V and 2 bases at J, with 10 bases between. The length of the CDR3 is 14 residues. The CDR3 protein is CASSPHPLTDTQYF. In DNA, the CDR3 is TGTGCCAGCAGCCCCCATCCCCTCACAGATACGCAGTATTTT.

The chain employs TRBV5-6 and TRBJ1-1; 9 bases line up with TRBD1. The CDR3 is made up of 18 amino acids. Germline V gives CDR1 SGHDT, CDR2 YYEEEE. V shed 0 bases and J 6 bases; nucleotides not matched to a gene: 15. CDR3 protein: CASSLDESRTGAGAEAFF. As DNA, the CDR3 is TGTGCCAGCAGCTTGGATGAGTCGCGGACAGGGGCGGGGGCTGAAGCTTTCTTT.

The chain combines TRBV20-1 with TRBJ2-3, with D possibly being TRBD1 or TRBD2 (7 bases each). Trimming took 1 base from V and 3 from J, leaving 14 bases between them. There are 15 residues in the CDR3. Per the germline V gene, CDR1 is DFQATT and CDR2 is SNEGSKA (reference sequence). The CDR3 loop is CSARGGGQTTDTQYF. The CDR3 nucleotides read TGCAGTGCTAGAGGGGGGGGACAGACGACAGATACGCAGTATTTT.